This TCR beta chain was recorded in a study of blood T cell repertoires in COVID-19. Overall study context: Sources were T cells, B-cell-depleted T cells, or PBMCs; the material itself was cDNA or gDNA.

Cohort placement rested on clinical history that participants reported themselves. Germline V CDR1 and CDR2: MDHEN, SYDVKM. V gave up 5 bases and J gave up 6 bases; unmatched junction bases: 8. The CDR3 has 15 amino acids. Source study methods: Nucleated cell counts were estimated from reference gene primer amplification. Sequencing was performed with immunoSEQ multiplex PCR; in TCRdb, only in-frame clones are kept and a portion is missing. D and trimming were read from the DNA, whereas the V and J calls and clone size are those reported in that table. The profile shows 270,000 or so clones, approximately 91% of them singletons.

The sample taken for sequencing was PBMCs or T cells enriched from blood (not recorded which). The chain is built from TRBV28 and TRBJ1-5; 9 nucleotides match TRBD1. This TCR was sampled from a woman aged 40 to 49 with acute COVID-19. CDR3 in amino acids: CASSMGTGRSQPQHF. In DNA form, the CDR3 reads TGTGCCAGCAGTATGGGGACAGGGAGAAGTCAGCCCCAGCATTTT.